This T cell receptor beta chain was documented in a study of post-analysis software for immune sequencing data. Study summary: The disease courses spanned relapsing-remitting, secondary progressive and progressive-relapsing forms of multiple sclerosis. General study points: Four to six TRBV segments (TRBV5-6, TRBV5-1 and TRBV20-1 among them) occurred more frequently in patients than in controls. For normalized Chao1 diversity, multiple sclerosis patients scored significantly lower than controls did.

Of note for this clonotype: Its antigen remains unknown.

V was clipped by 5 bases and J by 10 bases, with 18 bases between them. The CDR3 is made up of 15 amino acids. cDNA libraries of TCR beta carried unique molecular identifiers. TCRdb redid the calling of the PCR reads with MiXCR, one entry per CDR3 protein. The top ten hold roughly 12% of the sample, which has some 690,000 distinct CDR3 sequences, 55% to 70% seen once. The sample taken for sequencing was blood. This chain uses TRBV12-3 or TRBV12-4 with TRBJ1-6; D possibly corresponds to TRBD1 (5 bases). The TCR originated in a girl under 10 years old with multiple sclerosis. CDR3 sequence: CASSAGTPGGSPLHF. The CDR3 nucleotides read TGTGCCAGCAGTGCCGGGACTCCGGGCGGCTCACCCCTCCACTTT.